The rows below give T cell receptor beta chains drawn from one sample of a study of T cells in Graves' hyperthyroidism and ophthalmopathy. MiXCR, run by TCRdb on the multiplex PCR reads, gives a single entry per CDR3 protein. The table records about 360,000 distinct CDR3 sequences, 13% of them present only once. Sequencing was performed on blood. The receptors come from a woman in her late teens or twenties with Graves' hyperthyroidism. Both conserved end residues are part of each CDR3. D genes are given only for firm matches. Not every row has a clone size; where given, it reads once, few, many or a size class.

cdr3_nt: TGTGCCAGCAGCGTATCTTTGGCCCTCTCTGGAAACACCATATATTTT; cdr3_aa: CASSVSLALSGNTIYF; d_call: NA; v_call: TRBV2; j_call: TRBJ1-3; clone_size: many
cdr3_nt: TGTGCCAGCAGCTTAGATAATTCACCCCTCCACTTT; cdr3_aa: CASSLDNSPLHF; d_call: NA; v_call: TRBV11-2; j_call: TRBJ1-6; clone_size: many
cdr3_nt: TGTGCCAGCGGTACAATGCGAACAGTCACAGATACGCAGTATTTT; cdr3_aa: CASGTMRTVTDTQYF; d_call: NA; v_call: TRBV27; j_call: TRBJ2-3; clone_size: NA
cdr3_nt: TGTGCCAGCAGTTTAGCGAGCGGACTAAAGGCTTACAATGAGCAGTTCTTC; cdr3_aa: CASSLASGLKAYNEQFF; d_call: NA; v_call: TRBV12-3/TRBV12-4; j_call: TRBJ2-1; clone_size: many
cdr3_nt: TGTGCCATCAGTGGGACAGGGGATGACGGGGAGCTGTTTTTT; cdr3_aa: CAISGTGDDGELFF; d_call: TRBD1; v_call: TRBV10-3; j_call: TRBJ2-2; clone_size: NA
cdr3_nt: TGTGCCAGCAGGGGGACAGGGAGCCCCGGAAGAGCTTTCTTT; cdr3_aa: CASRGTGSPGRAFF; d_call: TRBD1; v_call: TRBV2; j_call: TRBJ1-1; clone_size: many
cdr3_nt: TGTGCCAGCAGCGCCCGACAGGGGTTTCGTTACGAGCAGTACTTC; cdr3_aa: CASSARQGFRYEQYF; d_call: TRBD1; v_call: TRBV7-9; j_call: TRBJ2-7; clone_size: many
cdr3_nt: TGTGCCAGTAACCGGCGGGGACAGGGGGCATGGGAGACCCAGTACTTC; cdr3_aa: CASNRRGQGAWETQYF; d_call: TRBD1; v_call: TRBV27; j_call: TRBJ2-5; clone_size: many
cdr3_nt: TGTGCCAGCAGCTTATTCGGCGGCCAAGAGACCCAGTACTTC; cdr3_aa: CASSLFGGQETQYF; d_call: NA; v_call: TRBV7-2; j_call: TRBJ2-5; clone_size: many
cdr3_nt: TGTGCCAGCAGTTTAGGGGACTACTCTGGAAACACCATATATTTT; cdr3_aa: CASSLGDYSGNTIYF; d_call: NA; v_call: TRBV28; j_call: TRBJ1-3; clone_size: many
cdr3_nt: TGCGCCAGCAGCCGTTCCCAGGGAGAGACCCAGTACTTC; cdr3_aa: CASSRSQGETQYF; d_call: NA; v_call: TRBV5-1; j_call: TRBJ2-5; clone_size: NA
cdr3_nt: TGTGCCAGCAGTGAACATGGAGGAAACATTCAGTACTTC; cdr3_aa: CASSEHGGNIQYF; d_call: NA; v_call: TRBV6-1; j_call: TRBJ2-4; clone_size: NA